Listed here are 28 T cell receptor beta chains from one sample, sequenced in a study of blood T cells in healthy people across ages. Then a second PCR, running about 7 to 11 cycles, was carried out with a sample-barcoded 5' primer and a J-beta primer mix. One entry per CDR3 protein results from TCRdb running MiXCR on the 5' RACE reads. The table shows about 840,000 distinct CDR3 sequences, with approximately 32% occurring only once. These same data were also listed under a study on T cells of mothers and their children.

The sample comprised blood. Every receptor here comes from a woman between 40 and 55 years old in good health.

There are many counts of this clonotype. J is TRBJ2-5 and V is TRBV10-3, with D maybe TRBD2 (6 bases). Trimming left V 0 bases short and J 4 bases short, with 9 bases between. CDR3 length equals 14 residues. Looked up from germline, CDR1 is ENHRY and CDR2 is SYGVKD. This CDR3 reads CAISESTSRETQYF. In nucleotides, the CDR3 is TGTGCCATCAGTGAGTCTACTAGCAGAGAGACCCAGTACTTC.

In its sample, this clonotype was seen once. The rearrangement uses TRBV2 and TRBJ1-3; D ambiguous. Trimming took 3 bases from V and 0 from J, leaving 9 bases between them. The germline CDR1 and CDR2 sequences are SNHLY and FYNNEI. The CDR3 contains 15 residues. CDR3 DNA: TGTGCCAGCAGTGAGGACCCCCGCTCTGGAAACACCATATATTTT. Translating it yields CASSEDPRSGNTIYF.

This clonotype turned up a few times. The chain combines TRBV6-6 with TRBJ1-5; 8 bases map to TRBD1. The V gene's germline CDR1 is MNHNY and CDR2 SVGAGI (reference sequence). The CDR3 runs 14 residues. V dropped 3 bases and J dropped 5; count of bases not matched to a gene: 3. The CDR3 loop is CASSYLTGDQPQHF. DNA of the CDR3: TGTGCCAGCAGTTATTTGACAGGGGATCAGCCCCAGCATTTT.

The chain links TRBV10-3 to TRBJ2-3; 8 positions agree with TRBD2. The CDR3 length is 17 residues. The V and J ends lost 4 bases and 5 bases, in that order; junction bases with no gene match: 14. CDR1 ENHRY and CDR2 SYGVKD come from the germline V gene. Here the CDR3 reads CAISVGNRGGQGDTQYF. In DNA, the CDR3 is TGTGCCATCAGTGTGGGTAATCGGGGGGGGCAGGGAGATACGCAGTATTTT.

There are a few counts of this clonotype. The chain employs TRBV10-3 and TRBJ2-7; D is unclear. CDR1 and CDR2 (germline): ENHRY, SYGVKD. V was shortened by 6 bases and J by 1 base, with 10 bases between the two germline ends. The CDR3 spans 13 residues. The CDR3 DNA reads as TGTGCCATCAGACTGACGGATTCCTACGAGCAGTACTTC. This gives the protein CAIRLTDSYEQYF.

This clonotype occurred many times. The chain combines TRBV4-3 with TRBJ2-1; TRBD1 aligns across 9 bases. The ends lost 5 bases at V and 7 bases at J; junction bases unmatched: 9. Per germline, CDR1 LGHNA and CDR2 YSLEER. CDR3 size: 15 residues. The CDR3 sequence: CASSVGTGLRNEQFF. The CDR3 DNA sequence: TGCGCCAGCAGCGTAGGGACAGGGCTTAGGAATGAGCAGTTCTTC.

This clonotype was observed at least ten times. The chain is built from TRBV6-2 or TRBV6-3 and TRBJ2-7, with D possibly being TRBD1 (6 bases). The germline V and J ends were trimmed by 7 bases and 2 bases, with 21 bases remaining between them. The germline gives CDR1 MNHEY, CDR2 SVGEGT. The CDR3 extends over 16 amino acids. CDR3 nucleotide sequence: TGTGCCAGCACCGACCCCCAGGGGTTAGTTACCTACGAGCAGTACTTC. Amino acids: CASTDPQGLVTYEQYF.

CDR3 protein: CASSRFGGFSADTQYF. The CDR3 DNA reads TGTGCCAGCAGCCGATTCGGGGGCTTTAGCGCAGATACGCAGTATTTT. This chain joins TRBV7-2 and TRBJ2-3, with D perhaps being TRBD1 or TRBD2 (6 bases each). V lost 5 bases, J lost 4 bases, and 19 bases lay in between. This CDR3 comprises 16 residues. Germline V lookup: CDR1 SGHTA, CDR2 FQGNSA.

V gene TRBV20-1 combines with J gene TRBJ2-7; maybe TRBD2 (7 bases). CDR1 is DFQATT, CDR2 SNEGSKA, per germline (reference sequence). The CDR3 is made up of 17 amino acids. The V gene lost 4 bases and the J gene lost 2 bases, with 24 bases spanning the gap. DNA of the CDR3: TGCAGTGCTAAGGGGGGGCTGGGGATTGTAGGCCCCTACGAGCAGTACTTC. The encoded protein is CSAKGGLGIVGPYEQYF.

The chain carries TRBV18 and TRBJ1-1; 7 nucleotides align to TRBD1. V shed 1 base, J shed 4 bases, and the junction held 3 bases outside the gene matches. The length of the CDR3 is 14 residues. Germline V gives CDR1 KGHSH, CDR2 LQKENI. The CDR3 is CASSPRQGSTEAFF. For the CDR3, the DNA is TGTGCCAGCTCACCACGACAGGGAAGCACTGAAGCTTTCTTT.

The genes are TRBV30 and TRBJ1-2; tentative D call: TRBD1 (5 bases). Trimming left V 7 bases short and J 2 bases short, with 17 bases between. The germline gives CDR1 GTSNPN, CDR2 SVGIG (reference sequence). The CDR3 sequence is 14 residues long. The CDR3 region is CAYPLTEGNYGYTF. The CDR3 DNA reads as TGTGCCTACCCGTTGACGGAGGGGAACTATGGCTACACCTTC.

The V gene is TRBV19, the J gene TRBJ2-5, with D tentatively TRBD2 (6 bases). Trimming took 3 bases from V and 0 from J, leaving 8 bases between them. There are 14 residues in the CDR3. Germline lookup yields CDR1 LNHDA and CDR2 SQIVND (reference sequence). CDR3: CASSIGGYQETQYF. Here the CDR3 DNA reads TGTGCCAGTAGTATCGGGGGTTACCAAGAGACCCAGTACTTC. The whole variable domain, remainder taken from reference TRBV19 and TRBJ2-5, is DGGITQSPKYLFRKEGQNVTLSCEQNLNHDAMYWYRQDPGQGLRLIYYSQIVNDFQKGDIAEGYSVSREKKESFPLTVTSAQKNPTAFYLCASSIGGYQETQYFGPGTRLLVL.

The V gene is TRBV20-1, the J gene TRBJ2-1, with TRBD2 matching over 11 bases. Trimming cost V 1 base and J 4 bases; bases outside gene matches: 3. CDR1 and CDR2 from the germline V gene are DFQATT and SNEGSKA (reference sequence). The CDR3 consists of 15 residues. The CDR3 region has the DNA TGCAGTGCTAGAGGGACTAGCGGGCATTACAATGAGCAGTTCTTC. Residues: CSARGTSGHYNEQFF.

As to this clonotype: At one end, the junction sequence differs from germline, possibly due to a read error. The chain carries TRBV19 and TRBJ2-5; the D gene is possibly TRBD1 (7 bases). The CDR3 loop spans 15 amino acids. Germline CDR1 LNHDA, CDR2 SQIVND (reference sequence). The DNA of the CDR3 is TGTGCCTGTAGTCTCCAGGGGGGTCCCCAAGAGACCCAGTACTTC. This encodes CACSLQGGPQETQYF.

This clonotype came up a few times. Here the CDR3 reads CASAQLDIGARNYGYTF. DNA of the CDR3: TGTGCCAGCGCCCAGCTTGATATAGGGGCGCGAAACTATGGCTACACCTTC. The chain couples TRBV5-6 to TRBJ1-2; perhaps TRBD1 as D (5 bases). V lost 7 bases and J 2 bases, leaving 24 bases between the germline ends. The germline gives CDR1 SGHDT, CDR2 YYEEEE. This CDR3 has 17 amino acids.

There are a few counts of this clonotype. This chain links TRBV5-6 with TRBJ2-6; a weak D match, TRBD2 (5 bases). CDR1 and CDR2 from the germline V gene are SGHDT and YYEEEE. The CDR3 is 16 residues long. Trimming removed 1 base at V and 1 base at J, with 9 bases between. The CDR3 here is CASSLSWESGANVLTF. The CDR3 DNA reads as TGTGCCAGCAGCTTGAGTTGGGAGTCTGGGGCCAACGTCCTGACTTTC.

This chain links TRBV4-2 with TRBJ2-1, with D unclear. Germline lookup yields CDR1 LGHNA and CDR2 YNFKEQ. This CDR3 region has 15 residues. The germline V and J ends were trimmed by 1 base and 2 bases, with 9 bases remaining between them. The CDR3 region has the DNA TGTGCCAGCAGCCAAGGGTCGACAACCTACAATGAGCAGTTCTTC. Its protein product is CASSQGSTTYNEQFF.

Note on this clonotype: The junction departs from the called germline gene at one end, perhaps through a read error. This chain joins TRBV27 and TRBJ2-7, with D uncertain. Germline CDR1 is MNHEY and CDR2 is SMNVEV (reference sequence). There are 16 residues in the CDR3. The CDR3 protein is CTSSPLGYRSYNEQYF. CDR3 nucleotides: TGTACCAGCAGTCCCCTGGGCTATCGCTCCTACAATGAGCAGTACTTC.

This clonotype has more than one count but fewer than ten. This sequence joins TRBV3-1 and TRBJ2-4; TRBD1 might be the D (6 bases). Germline V lookup: CDR1 LGHDT, CDR2 YNNKEL (reference sequence). The V end lost 4 bases, the J end lost 3 bases, and 10 bases lay between the germline ends. CDR3 length equals 14 residues. The CDR3 is CASSRQGNKNIQYF. In DNA, the CDR3 is TGTGCCAGCAGCCGTCAGGGGAACAAAAACATTCAGTACTTC.

The chain links TRBV20-1 to TRBJ2-7, with D perhaps matching TRBD1 or TRBD2 (7 bases each). Trimming stripped 6 bases from V and 2 bases from J, with 17 bases between. The CDR3 loop spans 14 amino acids. The germline gives CDR1 DFQATT, CDR2 SNEGSKA (reference sequence). CDR3 protein: CSAPQGGTAYEQYF. The CDR3 nucleotides are TGCAGTGCCCCGCAGGGGGGGACGGCCTACGAGCAGTACTTC.

This clonotype was counted many times. V usage is TRBV20-1 and J usage is TRBJ2-5; 8 bases are a match to TRBD2. Per germline, CDR1 DFQATT and CDR2 SNEGSKA (reference sequence). The CDR3 consists of 16 residues. Trimming cost V 4 bases and J 5 bases; bases outside gene matches: 15. CDR3 sequence (DNA): TGCAGTGCTACCAAAGGATGGGCGGGGGGTTTGGAGACCCAGTACTTC. Residues: CSATKGWAGGLETQYF.

The table lists this clonotype with many counts. This rearrangement joins TRBV12-3 or TRBV12-4 to TRBJ2-3; D remains unclear. This CDR3 has 14 amino acids. Trimming stripped 5 bases from V and 3 bases from J, with 12 bases between. The CDR3 bases are TGTGCCAGCAGTGCTCTCCCGTTAACAGATACGCAGTATTTT. This codes for CASSALPLTDTQYF.

This clonotype was counted ten times or more. V gene TRBV28 combines with J gene TRBJ1-2, with a tentative D call TRBD1 (5 bases). CDR1 is MDHEN, CDR2 SYDVKM, per germline. Deletions cut 7 bases from V and 2 bases from J, with 11 bases between. CDR3 size: 13 residues. The CDR3 DNA is TGTGCCAGCAACGACAGTCCCAACTATGGCTACACCTTC. Protein product: CASNDSPNYGYTF.

This clonotype was observed a single time. The chain couples TRBV6-5 to TRBJ1-4; 9 bases map to TRBD1. Germline V gene lookup returns CDR1 MNHEY and CDR2 SVGAGI. Trimming at V came to 2 bases and at J to 0 bases, leaving 7 bases not matched to a gene. The CDR3 contains 18 residues. The chain's CDR3 is CASSYGDRGGATNEKLFF. The CDR3 DNA reads as TGTGCCAGCAGTTACGGTGACAGGGGGGGTGCAACTAATGAAAAACTGTTTTTT.

The V and J genes are TRBV3-1 and TRBJ1-2; D ambiguous. This CDR3 spans 14 amino acids. V was clipped by 0 bases and J by 8 bases, with 13 bases between them. CDR1 is LGHDT and CDR2 is YNNKEL in the germline V gene (reference sequence). CDR3 nucleotide sequence: TGTGCCAGCAGCCAAGATTGGTCCAGAGCCGGCTACACCTTC. This gives the protein CASSQDWSRAGYTF.

This clonotype was found a few times. The V and J genes are TRBV20-1 and TRBJ1-1; TRBD1 might be the D (5 bases). The CDR3 runs to 14 residues. The germline V gene has CDR1 DFQATT and CDR2 SNEGSKA (reference sequence). V was shortened by 2 bases and J by 5 bases, with 15 bases between the two germline ends. The CDR3 sequence is CSARLDNLGTEAFF. CDR3 nucleotide sequence: TGCAGTGCTAGACTGGACAACCTTGGGACTGAAGCTTTCTTT.

The V gene is TRBV5-1, the J gene TRBJ1-2; TRBD1 is a possible D gene (6 bases). V lost 2 bases to trimming and J lost 0 bases, with 14 bases between them. Per the germline V gene, CDR1 is SGHRS and CDR2 is YFSETQ. The CDR3 sequence is 16 residues long. CDR3 sequence reads: CASSLTETGANYGYTF. CDR3 nucleotides: TGCGCCAGCAGCTTAACGGAGACAGGAGCTAACTATGGCTACACCTTC.

The chain is built from TRBV20-1 and TRBJ2-5, with D possibly being TRBD2 (6 bases). Germline CDR1 DFQATT, CDR2 SNEGSKA (reference sequence). The CDR3 is made up of 14 amino acids. The V end was cut by 4 bases, the J end by 7 bases, with 19 bases between. The CDR3 here is CSAKSVSGVGTQYF. DNA of the CDR3: TGCAGTGCTAAGTCAGTTAGCGGCGTAGGGACCCAGTACTTC.